The source of this TCR beta chain is a study of OX40 agonist ivuxolimab in advanced cancers. Overall study: Each dose-escalation patient presented with hepatocellular carcinoma, melanoma, renal cell or head and neck cancer. Eligibility rules accepted prior anti-PD-1, anti-PD-L1 or anti-CTLA-4 therapy, and around 38% had some.

In regard to this clone: The antigen is not known.

Data came from immunoSEQ multiplex PCR; TCRdb stores just in-frame clones and leaves some out. This sample has tens of thousands of clones, with 85% to 90% found just once. Overall study results and limits: Relatively little clonal expansion, among the lowest observed, appeared in partial responders at 0.1-3.0 mg/kg.

The sample here was CD4+ or CD8+ T cells sorted from blood, taken in a trial of the OX40 agonist ivuxolimab. The receptor was isolated from an adult with an advanced solid tumor such as melanoma, head and neck, liver or kidney cancer.

CDR3 sequence reads: CASSYPRNQPQHF. The CDR3, as DNA: TGTGCCAGCAGTTACCCACGCAATCAGCCCCAGCATTTT. The gene calls are TRBV6-4 and TRBJ1-5, with unresolved D. The CDR3 contains 13 residues. CDR1 MRHNA and CDR2 SNTAGT come from the germline V gene. V lost 5 bases to trimming and J lost 2 bases, with 7 bases between them.